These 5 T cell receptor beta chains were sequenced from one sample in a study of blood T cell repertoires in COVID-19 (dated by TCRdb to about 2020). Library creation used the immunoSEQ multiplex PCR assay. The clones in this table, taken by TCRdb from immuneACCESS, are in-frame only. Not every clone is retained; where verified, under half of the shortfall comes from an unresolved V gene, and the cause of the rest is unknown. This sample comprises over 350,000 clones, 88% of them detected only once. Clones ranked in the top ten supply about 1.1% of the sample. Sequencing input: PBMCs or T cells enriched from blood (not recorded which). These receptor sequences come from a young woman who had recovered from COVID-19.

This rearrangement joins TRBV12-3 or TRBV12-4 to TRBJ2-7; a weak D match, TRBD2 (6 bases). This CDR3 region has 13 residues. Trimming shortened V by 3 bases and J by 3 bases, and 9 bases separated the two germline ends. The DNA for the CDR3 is TGTGCCAGCAGTTTCAGGAGGGACTACGAGCAGTACTTC. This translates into CASSFRRDYEQYF.

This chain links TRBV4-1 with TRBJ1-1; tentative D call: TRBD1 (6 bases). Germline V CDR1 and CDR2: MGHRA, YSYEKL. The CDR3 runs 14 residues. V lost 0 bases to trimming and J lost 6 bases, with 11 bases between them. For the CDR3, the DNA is TGCGCCAGCAGCCAAGAAAGGGGGGGGGCTGAAGCTTTCTTT. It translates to CASSQERGGAEAFF.

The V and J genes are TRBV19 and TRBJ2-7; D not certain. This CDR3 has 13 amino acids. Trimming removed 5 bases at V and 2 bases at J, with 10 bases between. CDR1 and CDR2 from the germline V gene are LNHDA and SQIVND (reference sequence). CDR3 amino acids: CASSSQETYEQYF. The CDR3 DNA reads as TGTGCCAGTAGTTCTCAGGAAACCTACGAGCAGTACTTC.

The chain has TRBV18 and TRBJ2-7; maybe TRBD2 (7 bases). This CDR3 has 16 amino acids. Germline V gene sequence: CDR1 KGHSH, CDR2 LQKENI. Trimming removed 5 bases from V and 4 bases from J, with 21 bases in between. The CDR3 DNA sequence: TGTGCCAGCTCATCAGGGGCGGGCGGGGGAGAATACGAGCAGTACTTC. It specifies CASSSGAGGGEYEQYF.

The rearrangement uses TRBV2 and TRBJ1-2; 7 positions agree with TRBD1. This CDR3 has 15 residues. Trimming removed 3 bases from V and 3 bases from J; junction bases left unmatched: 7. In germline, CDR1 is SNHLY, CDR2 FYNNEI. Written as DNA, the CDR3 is TGTGCCAGCAGTGAGGTACAGGGGCATCACTATGGCTACACCTTC. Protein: CASSEVQGHHYGYTF.